The rows below give T cell receptor beta chains drawn from one sample of a study of beta chain features in type 1 diabetes. Only in-frame clones appear in the TCRdb table, and some are missing; sequencing was by immunoSEQ multiplex PCR. The repertoire holds under 950,000 clones, 15% to 20% seen once, with 0.02% to 0.03% in the top ten. Sequencing was carried out using naive CD4+ T cells from blood. The source of these receptors is a woman aged 18-29 years in good health. Each CDR3 is given without its conserved first and last residue. A clone size is listed for some rows: how often the clone was seen (once, few, many), or a class if it is expanded.

few	TRBV5-1	ASSLDPSGSAGELF
NA	TRBV4-1	ASSHSLGTPTGELF
few	TRBV29-1	SVTGRYQETQY
few	TRBV4-2	ASSQGQGGANVLT
few	TRBV7-3	ASSHEANTGELF
NA	TRBV6-5	ASSYRGTGAPLF
few	TRBV18	ASSRLAASYNEQF
NA	TRBV4-2	ASSQAPDRGAYEQY
NA	TRBV7-8	ASSWTSGASNTGELF
NA	TRBV7-9	ASSLLTGAQRGEAF
few	TRBV5-6	ASSLVGTGIIGELF
NA	TRBV28	ASSEKTGSHEQY
NA	TRBV5-6	ASSLALTENTGELF
few	TRBV7-2	ASSFPGQSYGYT
NA	TRBV5-6	ASSSSGTRPYEQY
few	TRBV9	ASSRTSGTYYEQY
NA	TRBV19	ASKEGQGETQY
NA	TRBV5-1	ASSLRDGTDTQY
NA	TRBV2	ASRRGSSEQY
NA	TRBV28	ASSWDPRYEQY
once	TRBV15	ATSRGDGQYTDTQY
few	TRBV10-3	AIGPIHTNTGELF
NA	TRBV14	ASSQESGGSWSSYNEQF
NA	TRBV5-4	ASTRQGQNGYT
few	TRBV7-9	ASSLGLAANLQETQY
NA	TRBV7-2	ASSPWTGSSYEQY
NA	TRBV27	ASSPGVGTEAF
NA	TRBV20-1	SANRGNEQY
few	TRBV6-6	ASRRAVPGNQPQH
few	TRBV2	ASSEEGAGYGYT
NA	TRBV21-1	ASSKVAASGAYEQY
few	TRBV15	ATSKKGTGLLRNTEAF
few	TRBV7-2	ASSPRRNEQF